This TCR beta chain was identified in a study of a mutant IDH1 vaccine in newly diagnosed glioma. Study background: Treated patients were approximately 60% male, roughly 40% female, mean age approximately 40 years. Every participant had undergone radiotherapy, temozolomide, or both before, and most underwent both.

Between the trimmed V and J ends, which lost 2 bases and 4 bases, there was a span of 10 bases. CDR3 size: 14 residues. CDR1 LNHDA and CDR2 SQIVND come from the germline V gene (reference sequence). The table came from immunoSEQ multiplex PCR; TCRdb's copy has only in-frame clones and leaves some out. The sample holds roughly 71,000 clones; 80% to 90% are singletons and the top ten take 2.9%. General study points: Pseudoprogression seemed unrelated to changes in top peripheral T cell clonotypes.

Comments on this clone: What it binds is unknown.

Time point in this sample: baseline, week 1 (first vaccination visit). Treatment described: pre-vaccination baseline after standard-of-care therapy. The sample here was PBMCs, taken from a glioma patient treated with radiotherapy, temozolomide or both. V is TRBV19 and J is TRBJ2-3; D gene unclear. The origin of this receptor is a man aged 25-45 years with glioma. The CDR3 loop reads CASSISRRADTQYF. The CDR3 DNA reads TGTGCCAGTAGTATATCTCGACGCGCAGATACGCAGTATTTT.